Listed here is a single T cell receptor beta chain. Its antigen is unknown. No base quality information exists; no much larger clone differs at one position. The data derive from a study of blood T cell repertoires in COVID-19 (dated by TCRdb to the early 2020s). Regarding the research as a whole: The collaborator samples originated in the United States, Italy and Spain and spanned the acute and convalescent phases of COVID-19. The dataset comprised deeply sampled blood TCRbeta repertoires from subjects exposed to, actively infected with, or recovered from COVID-19. HLA class I and class II types, where available, came from metadata supplied by the sample provider rather than from assay-based typing. A de-identified subject ID, COVID-19 status, age in years and sex were almost always included in the sample metadata. The samples were drawn from two sources: the first 160 participants of the ongoing ImmuneRACE study, and fewer than 1,500 subjects contributed by 6 global collaborators. The material from the prospective study consisted of cDNA or gDNA derived from T cells, B-cell-depleted T cells, or PBMCs. The repertoires were released in a freely available public database intended as a resource for research on the immune response to SARS-CoV-2. Points the paper makes about the study in general: The amount of clinical and demographic metadata varied by source and participant and was provided uncurated.

TCRbeta CDR3 regions were amplified from genomic DNA using the immunoSEQ Assay, a bias-controlled multiplex PCR. The source study handled its data this way. Nucleated cell counts per sample were estimated from amplification of reference gene primers within the assay. Sequence reads were collapsed and filtered to measure the absolute abundance of every unique TCRbeta CDR3 rearrangement. For each sample, productive Simpson clonality was calculated as the square root of Simpson's diversity index across productive rearrangements. TCRdb's version of the immuneACCESS table is confined to in-frame rearrangements and falls short of the full clone set. An unresolved V gene accounts for under half of the shortfall where checked; the remainder is of unknown origin. V and J calls and clone size are copied from that table; D and trimming were computed from the DNA. This sample is represented by a few hundred thousand clones; approximately 90% of them were singletons. The biggest ten clones account for over 0.7% of the sample.

In the prospective study, participants were roughly 18 to 95 years old, resided in 24 geographic areas of the United States, and were enrolled through a virtual design. In the prospective study, participants were assigned to cohorts based on the clinical history participants reported in a screening survey and a study questionnaire. Exposed participants were defined as having been in contact with someone with a PCR-confirmed or clinician-diagnosed COVID-19 case within 2 weeks of study entry. In the prospective study, whole blood, serum and a nasopharyngeal or oropharyngeal swab were collected from each participant by mobile phlebotomists. Over a 2-month period, participants in the prospective study had the option of providing additional blood draws and questionnaires. Prospective study blood samples were shipped either frozen or at room temperature before DNA extraction. The sequencing sample was made of PBMCs or T cells enriched from blood (not recorded which). This clonotype was sampled from a woman between 40 and 55 years old who had been exposed to COVID-19.

Here is the DNA: TGTGCCACCAGTGATCCGACGGGACTAGCGGACACAGATACGCAGTATTTT. This encodes CATSDPTGLADTDTQYF. The receptor chain draws on TRBV24-1 and TRBJ2-3; 11 of the junction bases match TRBD2. Reading from cysteine to phenylalanine, the CDR3 counts 17 amino acids. The DNA shown is the 51-base CDR3, in frame from base 1. The germline V and J ends show losses of 3 bases and 2 bases respectively, and no gene match explains 6 bases of the junction. The germline V gene specifies KGHDR as CDR1 and SFDVKD as CDR2.